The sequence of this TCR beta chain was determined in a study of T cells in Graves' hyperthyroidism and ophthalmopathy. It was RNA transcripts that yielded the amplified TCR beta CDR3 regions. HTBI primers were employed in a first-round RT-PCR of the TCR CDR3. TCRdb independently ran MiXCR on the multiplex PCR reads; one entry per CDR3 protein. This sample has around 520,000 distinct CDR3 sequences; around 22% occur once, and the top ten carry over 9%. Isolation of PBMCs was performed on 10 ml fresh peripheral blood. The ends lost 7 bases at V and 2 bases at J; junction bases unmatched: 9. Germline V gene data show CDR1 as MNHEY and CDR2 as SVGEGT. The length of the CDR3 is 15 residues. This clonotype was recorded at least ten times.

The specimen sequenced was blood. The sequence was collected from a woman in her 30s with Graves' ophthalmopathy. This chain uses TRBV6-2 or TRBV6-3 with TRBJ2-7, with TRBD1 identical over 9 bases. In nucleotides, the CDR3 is TGTGCCAGCAATAATCTACAGGGGGCGACCTACGAGCAGTACTTC. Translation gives CASNNLQGATYEQYF.